This TCR beta chain was captured in a study of beta chain features in type 1 diabetes. About the study: Healthy donors resembled patients in age, gender and cell yields.

Averaging approximately 120 mL, one heparinised blood draw came from each individual donor. Sorted populations all exceeded 95% purity. Expressed TCRB transcripts were sequenced because the entire RNA isolate underwent reverse transcription. Some clones are missing from TCRdb's copy, which holds only in-frame ones; the method was immunoSEQ multiplex PCR. The data hold about 260,000 clones, with roughly 70% observed a single time. General study points: Insertions at VDJ junctions were less frequent in type 1 diabetes patients. These patients also deleted more nucleotides at the same junctions.

This clone was seen more than once but under ten times. Its antigen remains unknown. The receptor comes from a man aged 30 to 39 in good health. What was sequenced was naive CD4+ T cells from blood.

The CDR3 reads CAISAPDSPQFF. Written as DNA, the CDR3 is TGTGCCATCAGTGCGCCGGACAGCCCGCAGTTCTTC. This chain links TRBV10-3 with TRBJ2-1; a possible D gene is TRBD1 (6 bases). V dropped 4 bases and J dropped 12 bases, with 13 bases sitting between them. Germline CDR1 ENHRY, CDR2 SYGVKD. The CDR3 contains 12 residues.